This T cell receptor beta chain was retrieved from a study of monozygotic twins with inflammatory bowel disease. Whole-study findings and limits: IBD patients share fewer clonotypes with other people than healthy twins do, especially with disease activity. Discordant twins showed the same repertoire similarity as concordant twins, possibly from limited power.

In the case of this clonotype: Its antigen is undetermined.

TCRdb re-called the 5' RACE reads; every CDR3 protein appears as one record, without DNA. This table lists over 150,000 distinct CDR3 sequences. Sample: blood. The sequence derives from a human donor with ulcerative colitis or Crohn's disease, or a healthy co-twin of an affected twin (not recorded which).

The CDR3 here is CASSGGLAVEQYF. This chain links TRBV25-1 with TRBJ2-4; TCRdb's assignment of TRBD2 cannot be checked, as there is no DNA. This CDR3 contains 13 residues. Germline CDR1 is MGHDK and CDR2 is SYGVNS.